The T cell receptor beta chain described here comes from a study of vaccination and CD4 T cells after COVID-19. On the study more broadly: The convalescent population consisted of six males and four females, two of whom were of Hispanic ethnicity. Each participant was administered two doses of a vaccine, which was either BNT162b2 or mRNA-1273. Sampling post-COVID took place a median around 99 days after diagnosis (range 35 to 161).

Oncomine TCR Beta short-read sequencing was applied to DNA from cultured CD4+ T cells. TCRdb called the PCR reads again in MiXCR, with one record for every CDR3 protein. Found here are roughly 2,800 distinct CDR3 sequences, approximately 30% of them singletons; the top ten hold roughly 40%. Turning to this clonotype: Its antigen is not identified.

Germline CDR1 KGHSH, CDR2 LQKENI. This CDR3 has 13 residues. The V end lost 1 base, the J end lost 4 bases, and 7 bases lay between the germline ends. The sample's treatment: approximately 9-day PBMC culture with coronavirus spike peptide pools or control peptides (ViraFEST assay). An unexposed donor provided the CD4+ T cells, which were collected before the COVID-19 pandemic (2011-2018). ViraFEST used peptide pools to expand antigen-specific T cells and subsequently sequenced their TCRs. The receptor was isolated from a human donor in good health. Sequences were obtained from CD4+ T cells from blood, cultured in vitro. The gene calls are TRBV18 and TRBJ1-2; D is ambiguous. The CDR3 DNA reads as TGTGCCAGCTCACCACAGGACGCCTATGGCTACACCTTC. Residues: CASSPQDAYGYTF.